One sample yielded the 29 T cell receptor beta chains listed below, sequenced in a study of shared clonotypes between healthy human individuals. Assay: immunoSEQ multiplex PCR; the TCRdb copy retains only in-frame clones and omits some. Altogether more than 1.2 million clones are present, roughly 98.5% being singletons, with the ten largest covering roughly 0.36%. The sequenced material came from naive CD4+ T cells sorted from blood. Noted subset: CD45RA+ positively selected. All receptors derive from a man aged 30 to 39 in good health.

This sequence joins TRBV23-1 and TRBJ1-2, with D possibly being TRBD1 (5 bases). TRBV23-1 counts as an open reading frame of uncertain function. CDR3 size: 17 residues. V lost 3 bases and J lost 7, with 24 bases in between. The CDR3: CASSHGCGDGSLCGYTF. DNA for the CDR3: TGCGCCAGCAGTCACGGCTGCGGGGACGGCTCTCTGTGTGGCTACACCTTC.

The chain joins TRBV29-1 to TRBJ2-2, with D perhaps matching TRBD2 (6 bases). Between the trimmed V and J ends, which lost 7 bases and 5 bases, there was a span of 11 bases. CDR1 is SQVTM and CDR2 is ANQGSEA in the germline V gene. The CDR3 is 12 amino acids. CDR3: CSGGRETGELFF. CDR3 sequence (DNA): TGCAGCGGGGGCCGGGAGACCGGGGAGCTGTTTTTT.

V usage is TRBV29-1 and J usage is TRBJ2-3; D is undetermined. The CDR3 extends over 13 amino acids. Germline V gives CDR1 SQVTM, CDR2 ANQGSEA. V was trimmed by 6 bases and J by 4 bases, leaving 14 bases between them. This chain's CDR3 is CSVKPRLADTQYF. CDR3 nucleotides: TGCAGCGTCAAACCGAGGTTAGCAGATACGCAGTATTTT.

The chain employs TRBV28 and TRBJ1-2; possible D gene TRBD1, 6 bases. The germline gives CDR1 MDHEN, CDR2 SYDVKM. The V end lost 1 base, the J end lost 6 bases, and 9 bases lay between the germline ends. This CDR3 is built from 13 residues. The CDR3 DNA sequence: TGTGCCAGCAGTTTATACAGGGTAAATGGCTACACCTTC. It is translated as CASSLYRVNGYTF.

The chain carries TRBV4-3 and TRBJ1-1; D call uncertain. CDR1 is LGHNA and CDR2 is YSLEER in the germline V gene. The CDR3 consists of 15 residues. Trimming shortened V by 0 bases and J by 1 base, and 9 bases separated the two germline ends. The CDR3 loop reads CASSQDGPGNTEAFF. The DNA of the CDR3 is TGCGCCAGCAGCCAAGATGGTCCGGGGAACACTGAAGCTTTCTTT.

CDR3 bases: TGTGCCAGCAGCTTACTCTCCGCAGATACGCAGTATTTT. This encodes CASSLLSADTQYF. The V gene is TRBV7-9, the J gene TRBJ2-3; no clear D gene. The germline V gene has CDR1 SEHNR and CDR2 FQNEAQ (reference sequence). The CDR3 consists of 13 residues. V lost 2 bases to trimming and J lost 4 bases, with 7 bases between them.

This chain connects TRBV5-6 to TRBJ2-7, with 8 bases identical to TRBD2. The CDR3 spans 15 residues. V shed 2 bases and J 10 bases; nucleotides not matched to a gene: 14. Germline V gives CDR1 SGHDT, CDR2 YYEEEE. For the CDR3, the DNA is TGTGCCAGCAGCTTTAGCGGGACCCCTAATTCGCAACAGTACTTC. Amino acid sequence: CASSFSGTPNSQQYF.

Of note for this clone: Other DNA variants within this sample encode the same CDR3. This sequence joins TRBV14 and TRBJ2-1; the D call may be TRBD1 or TRBD2 (6 bases each). From germline, CDR1 is SGHDN and CDR2 FVKESK. Trimming took 1 base from V and 2 from J, leaving 9 bases between them. This CDR3 has 15 amino acids. The CDR3 protein is CASSQVGGPYNEQFF. The CDR3 coding sequence is TGTGCCAGCAGCCAAGTTGGGGGGCCCTACAATGAGCAGTTCTTC. The full variable domain, rest sourced from reference TRBV14 and TRBJ2-1, is EAGVTQFPSHSVIEKGQTVTLRCDPISGHDNLYWYRRVMGKEIKFLLHFVKESKQDESGMPNNRFLAERTGGTYSTLKVQPAELEDSGVYFCASSQVGGPYNEQFFGPGTRLTVL.

The CDR3 nucleotides are TGTGCCAGCTCGTTAGGGGATCAGCCCCAGCATTTT. This codes for CASSLGDQPQHF. This chain connects TRBV25-1 to TRBJ1-5, with TRBD1 as a possible D gene (5 bases). Trimming took off 8 bases at V and 5 bases at J, with 10 bases between the two ends. Germline CDR1 and CDR2: MGHDK and SYGVNS. The CDR3 loop spans 12 amino acids.

In this sample, this clone turned up once. V gene TRBV11-2 combines with J gene TRBJ2-7; D is perhaps TRBD1 or TRBD2 (5 bases each). This CDR3 is built from 15 residues. Trimming took off 4 bases at V and 1 base at J, with 14 bases between the two ends. Germline CDR1 and CDR2: SGHAT and FQNNGV. The CDR3 loop reads CASSSHRTASYEQYF. As DNA, the CDR3 is TGTGCCAGCAGCTCCCACAGGACTGCATCCTACGAGCAGTACTTC.

About this clone: The same CDR3 is also encoded by other DNA sequences in this sample. The V call is TRBV28, the J call TRBJ2-7; tentative D call: TRBD2 (5 bases). There are 14 residues in the CDR3. V was shortened by 2 bases and J by 0 bases, with 8 bases between the two germline ends. The germline V gene encodes CDR1 MDHEN and CDR2 SYDVKM. CDR3 loop: CASSLSGNSYEQYF. In DNA, the CDR3 is TGTGCCAGCAGTTTAAGCGGCAACTCCTACGAGCAGTACTTC.

The V gene is TRBV5-4, the J gene TRBJ2-3; the D gene is possibly TRBD1 (6 bases). This CDR3 comprises 16 residues. The germline gives CDR1 SGHNT, CDR2 YYREEE (reference sequence). Trimming stripped 4 bases from V and 2 bases from J, with 17 bases between. CDR3 nucleotides: TGTGCCAGCAGCAGGGGCGTGGCAGGGGTCACAGATACGCAGTATTTT. Residues: CASSRGVAGVTDTQYF.

The rearrangement joins TRBV13 to TRBJ2-1; possibly TRBD1 or TRBD2 for D (5 bases each). Germline values: CDR1 PRHDT, CDR2 FYEKMQ (reference sequence). The CDR3 is made up of 11 amino acids. V was trimmed by 3 bases and J by 8 bases, leaving 5 bases between them. The chain's CDR3 is CASSLGDEQFF. The CDR3 DNA is TGTGCCAGCAGCTTGGGGGATGAGCAGTTCTTC.

This clone was seen once. The chain has TRBV7-3 and TRBJ2-3; D remains unclear. V lost 0 bases and J lost 5, with 6 bases in between. Germline CDR1 reads SGHTA; CDR2 reads FQGTGA. The CDR3 length is 13 residues. The CDR3 DNA reads as TGTGCCAGCAGCTTAACATATAGAGATACGCAGTATTTT. Translation gives CASSLTYRDTQYF. Drawing the rest from reference TRBV7-3 and TRBJ2-3, the complete variable domain is GAGVSQTPSNKVTEKGKYVELRCDPISGHTALYWYRQSLGQGPEFLIYFQGTGAADDSGLPNDRFFAVRPEGSVSTLKIQRTERGDSAVYLCASSLTYRDTQYFGPGTRLTVL.

The rearrangement uses TRBV2 and TRBJ1-5; 7 bases are shared with TRBD1. The CDR3 loop spans 13 amino acids. Germline V lookup: CDR1 SNHLY, CDR2 FYNNEI. V was clipped by 6 bases and J by 9 bases; unmatched bases: 8. CDR3 sequence (DNA): TGTGCCAGCAGCCGGGACAGTCGCTTGCCCCAGCATTTT. Translated: CASSRDSRLPQHF.

V usage is TRBV9 and J usage is TRBJ1-3; D uncertain. The CDR3 spans 14 residues. Germline V gene sequence: CDR1 SGDLS, CDR2 YYNGEE. V dropped 1 base and J dropped 0 bases, with 5 bases sitting between them. The CDR3 here is CASSVSLSGNTIYF. CDR3 coding DNA: TGTGCCAGCAGCGTATCCCTCTCTGGAAACACCATATATTTT.

The rearrangement uses TRBV4-1 and TRBJ1-2, with 8 bases that match TRBD1. Trimming removed 3 bases from V and 2 bases from J; junction bases left unmatched: 8. This CDR3 is 16 amino acids long. CDR1 and CDR2 from the germline V gene are MGHRA and YSYEKL. CDR3 in DNA: TGCGCCAGCAGCCAGGACAGGGCCACCCCGAACTATGGCTACACCTTC. This sequence encodes CASSQDRATPNYGYTF.

The rearrangement uses TRBV2 and TRBJ2-2, with D possibly TRBD2 on 6 matching bases. V was shortened by 3 bases and J by 5 bases, with 16 bases between the two germline ends. The CDR3 covers 16 residues. The germline V gene encodes CDR1 SNHLY and CDR2 FYNNEI. The CDR3 bases are TGTGCCAGCAGTGAGGGCGCTAGCGCCGCGACCGGGGAGCTGTTTTTT. Its protein is CASSEGASAATGELFF.

The chain recombines TRBV7-2 with TRBJ2-1; the D gene is possibly TRBD2 (6 bases). The length of the CDR3 is 12 residues. V lost 1 base, J lost 15 bases, and 13 bases lay in between. Looked up from germline, CDR1 is SGHTA and CDR2 is FQGNSA. CDR3 sequence reads: CASSLELALRFF. CDR3 DNA sequence: TGTGCCAGCAGCTTAGAACTAGCCCTTCGGTTCTTC.

The V call is TRBV4-3, the J call TRBJ2-2, with 9 bases identical to TRBD2. V trimming: 0 bases; J trimming: 9 bases; junction bases outside the gene matches: 14. The CDR3 is 18 amino acids. Germline lookup yields CDR1 LGHNA and CDR2 YSLEER. The CDR3 DNA follows: TGCGCCAGCAGCCAAGAACCTTCGCGGGAGGGTCGTTTACGGGAGCTGTTTTTT. Amino acid sequence: CASSQEPSREGRLRELFF.

The chain uses TRBV13 and TRBJ2-2; TRBD2 is a possible D gene (5 bases). The CDR3 runs to 16 residues. Trimming took 2 bases from V and 1 from J, leaving 11 bases between them. Per germline, CDR1 PRHDT and CDR2 FYEKMQ (reference sequence). The chain's CDR3 is CASSLSRGLNTGELFF. In nucleotides, the CDR3 is TGTGCCAGCAGCTTATCGCGAGGGTTGAACACCGGGGAGCTGTTTTTT.

The rearrangement uses TRBV5-1 and TRBJ2-7; 8 bases map to TRBD2. The germline V gene encodes CDR1 SGHRS and CDR2 YFSETQ. With V trimmed by 6 bases and J by 4 bases, 15 bases remained unmatched. This CDR3 is 16 amino acids long. CDR3 DNA sequence: TGCGCCAGCACCTCTGGGTTACTAGCGGAGTCGTACGAGCAGTACTTC. Translated: CASTSGLLAESYEQYF.

This clone was seen just once. J is TRBJ2-7 and V is TRBV7-9; D is perhaps TRBD1 or TRBD2 (5 bases each). Germline CDR1 is SEHNR and CDR2 is FQNEAQ (reference sequence). The ends were cut back, 4 bases at V and 0 bases at J, with 10 bases in the middle. This CDR3 is built from 14 residues. This chain's CDR3 is CASSSLGGSYEQYF. CDR3 sequence (DNA): TGTGCCAGCAGCTCCCTTGGGGGCTCCTACGAGCAGTACTTC.

This chain uses TRBV4-3 with TRBJ2-7, with 7 bases that match TRBD1. This CDR3 is 14 amino acids long. Germline values: CDR1 LGHNA, CDR2 YSLEER. Trimming took 2 bases from V and 4 from J; bases not matched to a gene: 5. CDR3 sequence: CASSQSRQGYEQYF. CDR3 coding DNA: TGCGCCAGCAGCCAATCAAGACAGGGTTACGAGCAGTACTTC.

In nucleotides, the CDR3 is TGTGCCAGCAGCACAATCGGGGGTTTAGAGCAGTTCTTC. Translated: CASSTIGGLEQFF. The genes are TRBV5-5 and TRBJ2-1; TRBD2 is a possible D gene (6 bases). Germline V gene data show CDR1 as SGHKS and CDR2 as YYEKEE (reference sequence). This CDR3 has 13 amino acids. Trimming removed 4 bases from V and 10 bases from J, with 15 bases in between. The variable domain in full, completed from reference TRBV5-5 and TRBJ2-1, reads DAGVTQSPTHLIKTRGQQVTLRCSPISGHKSVSWYQQVLGQGPQFIFQYYEKEERGRGNFPDRFSARQFPNYSSELNVNALLLGDSALYLCASSTIGGLEQFFGPGTRLTVL.

The V call is TRBV7-9, the J call TRBJ2-1; TRBD2 aligns across 12 bases. CDR3 length equals 15 residues. V dropped 3 bases and J dropped 8; count of bases not matched to a gene: 5. Germline V CDR1 and CDR2: SEHNR, FQNEAQ (reference sequence). DNA for the CDR3: TGTGCCAGCAGCTTGCTAGCGGGAGGGCTGGATGAGCAGTTCTTC. Translated: CASSLLAGGLDEQFF.

V usage is TRBV7-8 and J usage is TRBJ1-3; 7 positions match TRBD1. CDR1 is SGHVS and CDR2 is FQNEAQ in the germline V gene. With V trimmed by 5 bases and J by 4 bases, 2 bases remained unmatched. This CDR3 comprises 13 residues. CDR3: CASSTGAGNTIYF. For the CDR3, the DNA is TGTGCCAGCAGCACAGGGGCCGGAAACACCATATATTTT.

This chain uses TRBV29-1 with TRBJ2-7, with D possibly TRBD1 on 5 matching bases. There are 14 residues in the CDR3. Trimming shortened V by 4 bases and J by 1 base, and 14 bases separated the two germline ends. Germline values: CDR1 SQVTM, CDR2 ANQGSEA. CDR3 sequence: CSVARLGQSYEQYF. The CDR3 coding sequence is TGCAGCGTTGCGCGCCTCGGACAATCCTACGAGCAGTACTTC.

The rearrangement joins TRBV7-9 to TRBJ2-1; TRBD2 is a possible D gene (5 bases). The CDR3 runs to 15 residues. V shed 2 bases and J shed 9 bases, with 17 bases lying between them. CDR1 and CDR2 from the germline V gene are SEHNR and FQNEAQ (reference sequence). The chain's CDR3 is CASSLTGHRGGEQFF. In nucleotides, the CDR3 is TGTGCCAGCAGCTTAACGGGCCACCGAGGAGGTGAGCAGTTCTTC.